The 21 T cell receptor beta chains below were found in one sample sequenced in a study of low-dose radiotherapy and immunotherapy resistance in tumors. TRAV- and TRBV-specific primers were used for first-strand cDNA, which covered alpha and beta chains. It was with a constant-region primer and a V-primer adapter that TCRs were amplified over roughly 20 PCR cycles. Each CDR3 protein gets one entry after TCRdb re-called the reads with MiXCR. The sample consists of nearly 60,000 distinct CDR3 sequences, 20% to 25% of them appearing once. Time point reported: after trial treatment. Sample treatment: LDRT plus nivolumab, ipilimumab, low-dose cyclophosphamide and aspirin (RACIN trial). The starting material was PBMCs, obtained after low-dose radiotherapy plus immunotherapy. These receptors were obtained from a male donor with prostate cancer.

In its sample, this clonotype was seen many times. The CDR3 loop is CASSASSGSGEQYF. CDR3 coding DNA: TGTGCCAGCAGTGCTTCTAGCGGGAGCGGTGAGCAGTACTTC. The chain employs TRBV28 and TRBJ2-7; 10 bases fit TRBD2. With V trimmed by 5 bases and J by 7 bases, 8 bases remained unmatched. Germline V lookup: CDR1 MDHEN, CDR2 SYDVKM. The CDR3 totals 14 residues.

V is TRBV5-8 and J is TRBJ2-5; 9 bases agree with TRBD1. The germline gives CDR1 SGHTS, CDR2 YDEGEE. CDR3 length equals 14 residues. The J segment lost 5 bases and the V segment lost 4 bases, leaving 6 bases of the junction unmatched. CDR3 in amino acids: CASSPDRGGETQYF. CDR3 coding DNA: TGTGCCAGCAGCCCGGACAGGGGCGGCGAGACCCAGTACTTC.

In this sample, this clonotype turned up many times. The chain combines TRBV19 with TRBJ1-3; no clear D gene. V dropped 9 bases and J dropped 0 bases, with 15 bases sitting between them. CDR1 and CDR2 from the germline V gene are LNHDA and SQIVND (reference sequence). There are 15 residues in the CDR3. The CDR3 spells CASRWESVSGNTIYF. In DNA form, the CDR3 reads TGTGCCAGCCGATGGGAGTCGGTCTCTGGAAACACCATATATTTT. Using reference TRBV19 and TRBJ1-3 for the parts outside the CDR3, the full variable domain is DGGITQSPKYLFRKEGQNVTLSCEQNLNHDAMYWYRQDPGQGLRLIYYSQIVNDFQKGDIAEGYSVSREKKESFPLTVTSAQKNPTAFYLCASRWESVSGNTIYFGEGSWLTVV.

The chain's CDR3 is CATSGYTGELFF. CDR3 nucleotide sequence: TGTGCCACCTCAGGTTACACCGGGGAGCTGTTTTTT. The chain is built from TRBV28 and TRBJ2-2; D not resolved. CDR3 length: 12 residues. CDR1 is MDHEN and CDR2 is SYDVKM in the germline V gene. Trimming shortened V by 10 bases and J by 3 bases, and 9 bases separated the two germline ends.

This clonotype was detected many times. V gene TRBV29-1 combines with J gene TRBJ2-7, with D possibly matching TRBD2 (6 bases). Trimming took 4 bases from V and 2 from J, leaving 9 bases between them. The CDR3 runs to 12 residues. The germline V gene has CDR1 SQVTM and CDR2 ANQGSEA. The CDR3 DNA follows: TGCAGCGTTGGCGGAGGGACCTACGAGCAGTACTTC. Amino acid sequence: CSVGGGTYEQYF.

This clonotype was observed at least ten times. This chain connects TRBV3-1 to TRBJ2-7; 11 positions match TRBD2. Germline CDR1 LGHDT, CDR2 YNNKEL (reference sequence). V shed 3 bases, J shed 7 bases, and the junction held 8 bases outside the gene matches. CDR3 size: 15 residues. This CDR3 reads CASSQGRGTSGEQYF. CDR3 DNA sequence: TGTGCCAGCAGCCAGGGGCGGGGGACTAGCGGTGAGCAGTACTTC.

Many counts were recorded for this clonotype. The V and J genes are TRBV12-3 or TRBV12-4 and TRBJ2-1; the D gene is possibly TRBD1 (7 bases). V was trimmed by 5 bases and J by 6 bases, leaving 8 bases between them. This CDR3 has 12 amino acids. CDR3 nucleotide sequence: TGTGCCAGCAGTCAGGGGGGCAATGAGCAGTTCTTC. Translated, it gives CASSQGGNEQFF.

This clonotype has ten or more counts. The V gene is TRBV11-2, the J gene TRBJ1-3, with D tentatively TRBD1 (5 bases). Trimming cost V 2 bases and J 0 bases, with 14 bases left between them. Germline CDR1 SGHAT, CDR2 FQNNGV. The CDR3 covers 17 residues. The CDR3 is CASSLRLTVLSGNTIYF. The CDR3 DNA sequence: TGTGCCAGCAGCTTACGGTTGACAGTCCTCTCTGGAAACACCATATATTTT.

This clonotype was seen repeatedly, ten times or more. The V gene is TRBV19, the J gene TRBJ1-2; TRBD1 might be the D (5 bases). CDR1 and CDR2 (germline): LNHDA, SQIVND (reference sequence). V was shortened by 3 bases and J by 5 bases, with 7 bases between the two germline ends. CDR3 length: 12 amino acids. The DNA of the CDR3 is TGTGCCAGTAGTATGCCAGGGTATGGCTACACCTTC. The encoded protein is CASSMPGYGYTF.

This clonotype was recorded at least ten times. This chain links TRBV28 with TRBJ1-5; no clear D gene. Germline V gives CDR1 MDHEN, CDR2 SYDVKM. There are 14 residues in the CDR3. The germline V and J ends were trimmed by 6 bases and 6 bases, with 15 bases remaining between them. DNA of the CDR3: TGTGCCAGCAGGATACCCATGGCGAGTCAGCCCCAGCATTTT. This encodes CASRIPMASQPQHF.

This clonotype was recorded many times. The CDR3 sequence: CASSVTVNSPLHF. The CDR3 DNA follows: TGCGCCAGCAGCGTGACAGTGAATTCACCCCTCCACTTT. The chain combines TRBV5-1 with TRBJ1-6; a weak D match, TRBD1 (5 bases). The CDR3 runs to 13 residues. The V end lost 4 bases, the J end lost 7 bases, and 9 bases lay between the germline ends. CDR1 SGHRS and CDR2 YFSETQ come from the germline V gene.

In this sample, this clonotype turned up many times. The chain links TRBV3-1 to TRBJ2-7, with unresolved D. Between the trimmed V and J ends, which lost 0 bases and 12 bases, there was a span of 15 bases. The CDR3 sequence is 13 residues long. The germline gives CDR1 LGHDT, CDR2 YNNKEL (reference sequence). The CDR3 region is CASSQDNFSRGYF. CDR3 DNA sequence: TGTGCCAGCAGCCAAGATAACTTTTCCAGAGGGTACTTC.

The genes are TRBV10-2 and TRBJ2-1, with D possibly matching TRBD1 (6 bases). Deletions cut 6 bases from V and 7 bases from J, with 13 bases between. Per germline, CDR1 WSHSY and CDR2 SAAADI. This CDR3 region has 13 residues. The chain's CDR3 is CASREGQWNEQFF. The CDR3 DNA sequence: TGCGCCAGCAGAGAAGGACAGTGGAATGAGCAGTTCTTC.

Many counts were recorded for this clonotype. The J gene is TRBJ1-1, the V gene TRBV6-5; a possible D gene is TRBD1 (6 bases). The CDR3 totals 16 residues. The germline gives CDR1 MNHEY, CDR2 SVGAGI. Trimming removed 2 bases from V and 5 bases from J, with 18 bases in between. The CDR3: CASSYTLGGGATEAFF. The CDR3 DNA is TGTGCCAGCAGTTACACGCTAGGGGGGGGGGCTACTGAAGCTTTCTTT.

This clonotype was observed at least ten times. The rearrangement links TRBV13 to TRBJ2-7; 9 positions match TRBD1. The CDR3 length is 15 residues. V shed 0 bases and J 1 base; nucleotides not matched to a gene: 1. Germline V CDR1 and CDR2: PRHDT, FYEKMQ (reference sequence). CDR3 in DNA: TGTGCCAGCAGCTTAGGGACAGGGGGGTCCTACGAGCAGTACTTC. Translated: CASSLGTGGSYEQYF.

This clonotype was seen ten or more times. One junction end does not reproduce the germline sequence, and a read error may be involved. The chain combines TRBV7-7 with TRBJ2-2, with unresolved D. Germline V CDR1 and CDR2: SSHAT, FNYEAQ (reference sequence). The CDR3 is 13 residues long. CDR3 residues: CASSLDSAGELFF. CDR3 coding DNA: TGTGCTAGCAGCCTAGACTCCGCCGGGGAGCTGTTTTTT.

Many counts were recorded for this clonotype. The chain is built from TRBV11-2 and TRBJ2-5; 9 nucleotides align to TRBD2. CDR1 and CDR2 from the germline V gene are SGHAT and FQNNGV. Germline trimming cut 1 base from V and 2 bases from J; bases unmatched to any gene: 8. The CDR3 loop spans 17 amino acids. This chain's CDR3 is CASSLGPGTSRQETQYF. CDR3 nucleotide sequence: TGTGCCAGCAGCTTAGGTCCCGGGACTAGCAGACAAGAGACCCAGTACTTC.

The chain joins TRBV9 to TRBJ2-1, with TRBD2 matching 10 bases. The germline V gene encodes CDR1 SGDLS and CDR2 YYNGEE. The CDR3 is 16 amino acids. V shed 4 bases, J shed 6 bases, and the junction held 10 bases outside the gene matches. CDR3 sequence reads: CASSPLAGEGFNEQFF. The CDR3 bases are TGTGCCAGCAGCCCCCTAGCGGGGGAAGGCTTCAATGAGCAGTTCTTC.

This clonotype was counted many times. At one end the junction does not follow the germline gene, possibly because of a read error. The genes are TRBV5-1 and TRBJ2-5; D not resolved. In germline, CDR1 is SGHRS, CDR2 YFSETQ. The length of the CDR3 is 14 residues. The CDR3 reads CASRLSEGRETQYF. As DNA, the CDR3 is TGCGCCAGCCGCTTGTCCGAAGGGCGAGAGACCCAGTACTTC.

Ten or more counts support this clonotype. The V call is TRBV7-2, the J call TRBJ2-6; D ambiguous. The CDR3 spans 15 residues. Germline-derived CDR1 and CDR2 are SGHTA and FQGNSA. V shed 2 bases and J shed 3 bases, with 8 bases lying between them. The CDR3 is CASSLMVRGANVLTF. Written as DNA, the CDR3 is TGTGCCAGCAGCTTAATGGTTCGTGGGGCCAACGTCCTGACTTTC.

Only a few counts were recorded for this clonotype. The chain combines TRBV14 with TRBJ2-7, with D unresolved. CDR1 SGHDN and CDR2 FVKESK come from the germline V gene. This CDR3 spans 13 amino acids. The V end was cut by 0 bases, the J end by 7 bases, with 10 bases between. This CDR3 is CASSQDSLSEQYF. CDR3 coding DNA: TGTGCCAGCAGCCAAGATAGTTTGTCGGAGCAGTACTTC.